The sequence of this T cell receptor (beta chain) was determined in a study of response to subunit inactivated influenza vaccine. Study-wide results and caveats: Authors suggested seasonal influenza vaccinations each recruit few new T cells.

The CDR3 is 17 residues long. Germline trimming cut 5 bases from V and 7 bases from J; bases unmatched to any gene: 11. Germline assignment: CDR1 SEHNR and CDR2 FQNEAQ (reference sequence). TCRdb called the RT-PCR reads again in MiXCR, with one record for every CDR3 protein. In the table there are under 800,000 distinct CDR3 sequences, approximately 15% of which are singletons. This clonotype has ten or more counts. Its antigen remains unknown. The clonotype originates from a man aged 50 to 59 who received an inactivated influenza vaccine. The sample in question was PBMCs from blood, obtained about 14 days before vaccination. J is TRBJ2-1 and V is TRBV7-9; 13 positions match TRBD2. Here the CDR3 DNA reads TGTGCCAGCAGCGCGCGCCCGGGACTAGCGGGGTGGAATGAGCAGTTCTTC. It yields the protein CASSARPGLAGWNEQFF.